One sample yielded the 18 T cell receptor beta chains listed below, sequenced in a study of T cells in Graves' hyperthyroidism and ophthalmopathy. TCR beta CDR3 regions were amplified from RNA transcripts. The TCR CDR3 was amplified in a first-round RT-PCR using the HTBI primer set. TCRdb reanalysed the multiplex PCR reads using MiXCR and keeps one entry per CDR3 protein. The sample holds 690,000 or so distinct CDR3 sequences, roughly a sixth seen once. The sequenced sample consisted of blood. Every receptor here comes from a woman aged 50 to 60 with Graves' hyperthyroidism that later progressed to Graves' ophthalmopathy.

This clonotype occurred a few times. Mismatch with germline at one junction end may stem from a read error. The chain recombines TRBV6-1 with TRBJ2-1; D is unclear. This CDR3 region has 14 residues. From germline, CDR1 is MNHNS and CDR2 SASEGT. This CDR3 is CASITRADSPERFF. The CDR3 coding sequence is TGTGCCAGCATCACCCGGGCTGACTCCCCTGAGCGGTTCTTC.

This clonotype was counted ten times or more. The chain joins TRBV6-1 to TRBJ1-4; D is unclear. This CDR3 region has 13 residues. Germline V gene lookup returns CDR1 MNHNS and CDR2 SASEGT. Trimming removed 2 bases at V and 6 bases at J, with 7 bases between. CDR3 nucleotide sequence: TGTGCCAGCAGTGAACCGGGCGATGAAAAACTGTTTTTT. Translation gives CASSEPGDEKLFF.

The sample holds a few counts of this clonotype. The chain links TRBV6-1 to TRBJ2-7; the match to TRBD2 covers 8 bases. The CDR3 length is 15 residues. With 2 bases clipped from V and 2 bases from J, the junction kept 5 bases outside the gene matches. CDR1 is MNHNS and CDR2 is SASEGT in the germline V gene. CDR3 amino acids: CASSELLAVTYEQYF. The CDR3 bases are TGTGCCAGCAGTGAACTACTAGCGGTGACCTACGAGCAGTACTTC.

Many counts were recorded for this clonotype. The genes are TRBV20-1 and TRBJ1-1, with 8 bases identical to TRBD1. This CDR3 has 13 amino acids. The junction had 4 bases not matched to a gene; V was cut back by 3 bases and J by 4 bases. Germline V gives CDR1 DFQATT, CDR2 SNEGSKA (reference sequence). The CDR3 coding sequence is TGCAGTGCTAGGCCAGGGGGCGTCACTGAAGCTTTCTTT. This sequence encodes CSARPGGVTEAFF.

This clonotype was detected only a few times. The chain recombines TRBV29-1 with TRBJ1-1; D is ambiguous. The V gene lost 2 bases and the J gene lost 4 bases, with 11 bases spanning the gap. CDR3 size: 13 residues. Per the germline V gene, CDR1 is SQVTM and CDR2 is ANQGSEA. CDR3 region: CSVERVLGTEAFF. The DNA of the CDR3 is TGCAGCGTTGAAAGGGTTTTAGGCACTGAAGCTTTCTTT.

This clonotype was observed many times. CDR3 nucleotide sequence: TGTGCCAGCAGTACCGGGCGGGGGGCTGGTGAGACCCAGTACTTC. It translates to CASSTGRGAGETQYF. The chain combines TRBV5-4 with TRBJ2-5; 8 bases map to TRBD2. The ends lost 5 bases at V and 5 bases at J; junction bases unmatched: 11. The CDR3 has 15 residues. The germline V gene encodes CDR1 SGHNT and CDR2 YYREEE (reference sequence).

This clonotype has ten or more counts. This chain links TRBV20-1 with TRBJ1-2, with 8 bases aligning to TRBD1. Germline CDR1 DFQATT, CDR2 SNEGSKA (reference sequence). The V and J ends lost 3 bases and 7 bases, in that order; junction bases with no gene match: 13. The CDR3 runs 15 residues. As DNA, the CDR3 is TGCAGTGCTAGGAGGGACAGGTCTTTACAAGGTGGCTACACCTTC. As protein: CSARRDRSLQGGYTF.

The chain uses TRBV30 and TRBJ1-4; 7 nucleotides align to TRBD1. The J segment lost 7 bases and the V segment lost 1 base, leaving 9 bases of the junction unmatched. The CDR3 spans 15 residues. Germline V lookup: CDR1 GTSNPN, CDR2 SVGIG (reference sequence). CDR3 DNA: TGTGCCTGGAGTGCCACAGGGGTTACCGGTGAAAAACTGTTTTTT. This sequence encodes CAWSATGVTGEKLFF.

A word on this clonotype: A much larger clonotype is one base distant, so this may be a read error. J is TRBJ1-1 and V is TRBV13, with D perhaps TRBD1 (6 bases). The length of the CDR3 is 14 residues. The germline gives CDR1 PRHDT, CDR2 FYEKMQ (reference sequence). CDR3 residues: CASSPHREVAEALF. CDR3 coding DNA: TGTGCCAGCAGCCCCCACAGGGAGGTTGCTGAAGCTCTCTTT.

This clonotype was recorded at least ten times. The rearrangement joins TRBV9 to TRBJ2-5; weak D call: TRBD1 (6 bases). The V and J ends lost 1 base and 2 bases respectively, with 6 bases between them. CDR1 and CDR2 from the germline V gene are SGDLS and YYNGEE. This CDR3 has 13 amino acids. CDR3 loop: CASSVRGQETQYF. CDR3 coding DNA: TGTGCCAGCAGCGTAAGGGGGCAAGAGACCCAGTACTTC. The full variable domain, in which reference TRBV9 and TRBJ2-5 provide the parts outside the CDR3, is DSGVTQTPKHLITATGQRVTLRCSPRSGDLSVYWYQQSLDQGLQFLIQYYNGEERAKGNILERFSAQQFPDLHSELNLSSLELGDSALYFCASSVRGQETQYFGPGTRLLVL.

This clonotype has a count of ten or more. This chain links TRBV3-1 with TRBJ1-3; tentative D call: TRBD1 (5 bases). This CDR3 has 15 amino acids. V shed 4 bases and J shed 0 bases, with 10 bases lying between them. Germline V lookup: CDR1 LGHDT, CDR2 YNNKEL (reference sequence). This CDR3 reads CASSRDGDSGNTIYF. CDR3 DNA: TGTGCCAGCAGCCGGGACGGGGACTCTGGAAACACCATATATTTT.

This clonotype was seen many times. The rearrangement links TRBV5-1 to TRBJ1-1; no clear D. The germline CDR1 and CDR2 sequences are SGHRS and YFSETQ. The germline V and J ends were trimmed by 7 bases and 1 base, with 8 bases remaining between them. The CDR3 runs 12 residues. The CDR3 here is CASSDRNTEAFF. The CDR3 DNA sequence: TGCGCCAGCTCCGACCGGAACACTGAAGCTTTCTTT.

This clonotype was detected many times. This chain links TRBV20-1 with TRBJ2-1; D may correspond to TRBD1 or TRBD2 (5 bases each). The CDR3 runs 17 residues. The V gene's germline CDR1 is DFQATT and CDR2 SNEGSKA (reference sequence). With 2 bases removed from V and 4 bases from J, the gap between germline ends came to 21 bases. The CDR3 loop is CSARRGAAPSVYNEQFF. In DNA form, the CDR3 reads TGCAGTGCTAGACGGGGCGCCGCACCGTCAGTATACAATGAGCAGTTCTTC.

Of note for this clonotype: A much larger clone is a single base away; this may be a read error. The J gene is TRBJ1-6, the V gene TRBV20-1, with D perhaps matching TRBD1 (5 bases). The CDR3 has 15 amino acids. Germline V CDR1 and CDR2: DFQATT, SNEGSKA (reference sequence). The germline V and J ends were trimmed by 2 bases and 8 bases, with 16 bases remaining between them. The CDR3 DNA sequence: TGCAGTGCTAGACGTGGAGGGGCGGGTGATTCACCCCTCCACTTT. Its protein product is CSARRGGAGDSPLHF.

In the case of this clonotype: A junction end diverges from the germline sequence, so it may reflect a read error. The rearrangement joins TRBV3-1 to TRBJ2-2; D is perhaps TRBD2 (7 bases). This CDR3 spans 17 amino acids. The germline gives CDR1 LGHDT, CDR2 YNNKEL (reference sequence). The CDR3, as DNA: TGTGCCTGCAGCCAAGTAATCGGGGGGCTAGGCACCGGGGAGCTGTTTTTT. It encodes CACSQVIGGLGTGELFF.

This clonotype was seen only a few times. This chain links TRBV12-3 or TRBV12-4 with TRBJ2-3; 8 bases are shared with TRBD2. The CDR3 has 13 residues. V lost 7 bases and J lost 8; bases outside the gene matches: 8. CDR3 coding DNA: TGTGCCAGCACCCCTGGGGCGGGGGGTACGCAGTATTTT. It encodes CASTPGAGGTQYF.

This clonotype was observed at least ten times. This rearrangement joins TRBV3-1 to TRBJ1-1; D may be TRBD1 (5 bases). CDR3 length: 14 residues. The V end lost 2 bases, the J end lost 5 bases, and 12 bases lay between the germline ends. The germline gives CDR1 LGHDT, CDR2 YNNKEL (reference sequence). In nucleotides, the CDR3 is TGTGCCAGCAGCCAAATATCCGGGGGGACTGAAGCTTTCTTT. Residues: CASSQISGGTEAFF.

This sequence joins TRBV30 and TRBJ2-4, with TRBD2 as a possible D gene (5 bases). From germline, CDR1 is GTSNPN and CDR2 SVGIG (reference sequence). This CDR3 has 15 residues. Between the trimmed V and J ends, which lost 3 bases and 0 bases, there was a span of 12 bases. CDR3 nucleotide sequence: TGTGCCTGGAGCCGCAGCGGCGTAGCCAAAAACATTCAGTACTTC. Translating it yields CAWSRSGVAKNIQYF. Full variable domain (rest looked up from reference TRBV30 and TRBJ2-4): SQTIHQWPATLVQPVGSPLSLECTVEGTSNPNLYWYRQAAGRGLQLLFYSVGIGQISSEVPQNLSASRPQDRQFILSSKKLLLSDSGFYLCAWSRSGVAKNIQYFGAGTRLSVL.